These 25 T cell receptor beta chains share one sample of origin, sequenced in a study of blood T cells in healthy people across ages (dated by TCRdb to between 2015 and 2016). The library was prepared using 5' RACE. Data came from an Illumina HiSeq 2500. A second PCR of roughly 7 to 11 cycles was performed with a sample-barcoded 5' primer and a J-beta primer mix. TCRdb took the public reads, trimmed them with fastp at Q25, ran MiXCR for clone calling and kept in-frame beta chains. Rows are unified per CDR3 protein, each entry keeping the most common DNA and genes. This sample has approximately 580,000 distinct CDR3 sequences in its table, and less than 25% of those were observed once. The ten largest clones add up to 8.7% of the sample. Separately, the same data were catalogued under a study of T cells of mothers and their children.

Sequencing was performed on blood. The receptors stem from a boy aged 5-17 years in good health.

This clonotype turned up a few times. V usage is TRBV7-3 and J usage is TRBJ2-3; 11 bases fit TRBD2. The CDR3 has 19 residues. CDR1 and CDR2 (germline): SGHTA, FQGTGA. Trimming took 2 bases from V and 4 from J; bases not matched to a gene: 14. DNA of the CDR3: TGTGCCAGCAGCTTACTAGCGGGGGGAGGGACATTAAGCGCAGATACGCAGTATTTT. Translation: CASSLLAGGGTLSADTQYF.

This clonotype has just a few counts. This could be a read error, since a much larger clone is one nucleotide away. The chain employs TRBV28 and TRBJ1-4; no definite D call. Germline CDR1 and CDR2: MDHEN and SYDVKM. Trimming stripped 3 bases from V and 7 bases from J, with 15 bases between. This CDR3 is 15 amino acids long. CDR3 bases: TGTGCCAGCAGTTTTCTTGGGGTATCGGGTGAAAAACTGTTTTTT. Its protein product is CASSFLGVSGEKLFF.

This sequence joins TRBV9 and TRBJ2-7; a weak D match, TRBD2 (5 bases). In germline, CDR1 is SGDLS, CDR2 YYNGEE. CDR3 length equals 15 residues. V lost 1 base and J 6 bases, leaving 17 bases between the germline ends. The CDR3, as DNA: TGTGCCAGCAGCGTAAGCCCCACCACCGGGATCGAGCAGTACTTC. Protein product: CASSVSPTTGIEQYF.

The CDR3 region is CASSIIGNNEQFF. CDR3 coding DNA: TGTGCCAGTAGTATAATCGGGAACAATGAGCAGTTCTTC. This chain links TRBV19 with TRBJ2-1, with a possible D match to TRBD2 (5 bases). There are 13 residues in the CDR3. CDR1 is LNHDA, CDR2 SQIVND, per germline (reference sequence). V was pared by 2 bases and J by 5 bases, with 7 bases between. Filled out from reference TRBV19 and TRBJ2-1, the complete variable domain reads DGGITQSPKYLFRKEGQNVTLSCEQNLNHDAMYWYRQDPGQGLRLIYYSQIVNDFQKGDIAEGYSVSREKKESFPLTVTSAQKNPTAFYLCASSIIGNNEQFFGPGTRLTVL.

This clonotype was seen repeatedly, ten times or more. The V gene is TRBV20-1, the J gene TRBJ2-7; 7 bases line up with TRBD1. CDR3 length equals 14 residues. Trimming at V came to 6 bases and at J to 5 bases, leaving 13 bases not matched to a gene. Per the germline V gene, CDR1 is DFQATT and CDR2 is SNEGSKA (reference sequence). The CDR3 sequence is CSARTMRQGNEQYF. The CDR3 DNA reads as TGCAGTGCCCGTACGATGAGACAGGGCAACGAGCAGTACTTC.

CDR3 amino acids: CASSWTGRGTQETQYF. The CDR3 nucleotides read TGTGCCAGCAGTTGGACAGGGAGAGGGACCCAAGAGACCCAGTACTTC. V is TRBV6-5 and J is TRBJ2-5, with TRBD1 matching 8 bases. Trimming removed 4 bases from V and 1 base from J; junction bases left unmatched: 8. The germline CDR1 and CDR2 sequences are MNHEY and SVGAGI. The CDR3 contains 16 residues.

This clonotype has at least ten counts. The rearrangement joins TRBV4-3 to TRBJ2-1; the D call may be TRBD1 or TRBD2 (5 bases each). This CDR3 region has 15 residues. Germline V lookup: CDR1 LGHNA, CDR2 YSLEER. V was pared by 0 bases and J by 4 bases, with 10 bases between. The CDR3 loop reads CASSQDGGRYNEQFF. Here the CDR3 DNA reads TGCGCCAGCAGCCAAGATGGGGGAAGGTACAATGAGCAGTTCTTC.

The sample holds a few counts of this clonotype. The genes are TRBV7-9 and TRBJ2-1; possible D gene TRBD2, 6 bases. This CDR3 contains 17 residues. V lost 5 bases, J lost 7 bases, and 24 bases lay in between. CDR1 is SEHNR, CDR2 FQNEAQ, per germline (reference sequence). DNA of the CDR3: TGTGCCAGCAGCAGAACCTCCTTCGGGGGTAGGGAAAATGAGCAGTTCTTC. It translates to CASSRTSFGGRENEQFF.

The V and J genes are TRBV7-2 and TRBJ1-1; D not resolved. Germline lookup yields CDR1 SGHTA and CDR2 FQGNSA. V lost 3 bases and J lost 1, with 15 bases in between. The CDR3 contains 16 residues. The CDR3 DNA reads TGTGCCAGCAGCTTCCACCTGTCTTTGCAGAACACTGAAGCTTTCTTT. Protein: CASSFHLSLQNTEAFF.

The table lists this clonotype with a few counts. The junction and the germline gene differ at one end; a read error may be behind it. The J gene is TRBJ2-3, the V gene TRBV24-1; 9 bases match TRBD1. This CDR3 contains 17 residues. In germline, CDR1 is KGHDR, CDR2 SFDVKD. The CDR3: CAASDLQGAIATDTQYF. For the CDR3, the DNA is TGTGCCGCCAGTGATTTACAGGGGGCGATCGCCACAGATACGCAGTATTTT.

The chain carries TRBV4-3 and TRBJ2-7, with D perhaps TRBD1 (6 bases). The germline V gene has CDR1 LGHNA and CDR2 YSLEER. CDR3 length: 14 residues. With 0 bases removed from V and 3 bases from J, the gap between germline ends came to 9 bases. The CDR3 sequence is CASSQDRTDYEQYF. CDR3 nucleotides: TGCGCCAGCAGCCAAGATCGGACAGACTACGAGCAGTACTTC.

V usage is TRBV5-1 and J usage is TRBJ2-1; D not resolved. The J call may be faulty, since TRBJ2-5 better matches the DNA end. This CDR3 is built from 13 residues. CDR1 is SGHRS and CDR2 is YFSETQ in the germline V gene. The CDR3 nucleotides are TGCGCCAGCAGCTGGTTATTTCGAGAGACCCAGTACTTC. Translating it yields CASSWLFRETQYF.

This clonotype was detected many times. The CDR3 coding sequence is TGTGCCAGCGAGAGGGGAACTTTATCAACCGGGGAGCTGTTTTTT. Protein sequence: CASERGTLSTGELFF. This rearrangement joins TRBV6-2 or TRBV6-3 to TRBJ2-2; D is perhaps TRBD1 or TRBD2 (5 bases each). The germline CDR1 and CDR2 sequences are MNHEY and SVGEGT. The V gene lost 8 bases and the J gene lost 5 bases, with 18 bases spanning the gap. The CDR3 length is 15 residues.

The chain links TRBV2 to TRBJ2-1; no clear D. Trimming left V 6 bases short and J 12 bases short, with 12 bases between. CDR1 and CDR2 from the germline V gene are SNHLY and FYNNEI. This CDR3 comprises 11 residues. CDR3 coding DNA: TGTGCCAGCAGGGATCTGGCTAGGCAGTTCTTC. Its translation: CASRDLARQFF.

This clonotype showed up just a few times. The chain employs TRBV7-2 and TRBJ2-7, with D perhaps matching TRBD1 (8 bases). The V gene's germline CDR1 is SGHTA and CDR2 FQGNSA. Trimming cost V 3 bases and J 3 bases, with 15 bases left between them. This CDR3 is 15 amino acids long. The DNA for the CDR3 is TGTGCCAGCAGCTTGGACAGGGAGGGAATCTACGAGCAGTACTTC. Amino acids: CASSLDREGIYEQYF.

The J gene is TRBJ2-2, the V gene TRBV9; D is uncertain. Germline V CDR1 and CDR2: SGDLS, YYNGEE. This CDR3 has 15 residues. V lost 3 bases to trimming and J lost 0 bases, with 9 bases between them. The CDR3: CASSAEPANTGELFF. For the CDR3, the DNA is TGTGCCAGCAGCGCGGAACCAGCGAACACCGGGGAGCTGTTTTTT.

The rearrangement links TRBV29-1 to TRBJ1-1; D call uncertain. V shed 7 bases and J shed 1 base, with 16 bases lying between them. There are 14 residues in the CDR3. Germline V gene data show CDR1 as SQVTM and CDR2 as ANQGSEA. Here the CDR3 reads CSAAPGSWNTEAFF. The CDR3 coding sequence is TGCAGCGCCGCTCCGGGCTCTTGGAACACTGAAGCTTTCTTT.

This clonotype showed up just a few times. This chain uses TRBV20-1 with TRBJ2-5, with a tentative D call TRBD2 (6 bases). CDR3 size: 13 residues. The V and J ends lost 4 bases and 3 bases respectively, with 12 bases between them. Germline V gene sequence: CDR1 DFQATT, CDR2 SNEGSKA (reference sequence). The CDR3 coding sequence is TGCAGTGCTAAGGAGGGCCGGGAAGAGACCCAGTACTTC. As protein: CSAKEGREETQYF.

In this sample, this clonotype turned up a few times. The chain combines TRBV29-1 with TRBJ2-5; D is ambiguous. Germline V lookup: CDR1 SQVTM, CDR2 ANQGSEA. The CDR3 extends over 9 amino acids. The V end was cut by 3 bases, the J end by 6 bases, with 2 bases between. The CDR3 DNA reads as TGCAGCGTTGAGCAGACCCAGTACTTC. It is translated as CSVEQTQYF.

The chain is built from TRBV6-2 or TRBV6-3 and TRBJ1-1; D is unresolved. The germline V gene has CDR1 MNHEY and CDR2 SVGEGT. The V end lost 2 bases, the J end lost 0 bases, and 13 bases lay between the germline ends. CDR3 length equals 16 residues. CDR3 nucleotide sequence: TGTGCCAGCAGTTACCGCTTAAGGGATATGAACACTGAAGCTTTCTTT. Translated: CASSYRLRDMNTEAFF.

The genes are TRBV7-9 and TRBJ2-2, with 7 bases lining up with TRBD2. The CDR3 is 15 residues long. Per the germline V gene, CDR1 is SEHNR and CDR2 is FQNEAQ (reference sequence). Trimming took 5 bases from V and 2 from J; bases not matched to a gene: 5. This chain's CDR3 is CASSPRGINTGELFF. The CDR3 DNA reads as TGTGCCAGCAGCCCGCGGGGGATTAACACCGGGGAGCTGTTTTTT.

V gene TRBV7-9 combines with J gene TRBJ2-7; the match to TRBD2 covers 7 bases. The CDR3 is 14 residues long. The germline V gene encodes CDR1 SEHNR and CDR2 FQNEAQ (reference sequence). Trimming removed 1 base from V and 6 bases from J; junction bases left unmatched: 6. The CDR3 region has the DNA TGTGCCAGCAGCTTAGGGCTAGCGGTAATCGAGCAGTACTTC. Amino acids: CASSLGLAVIEQYF.

The CDR3 loop reads CASSLDLTGRGNEQYF. CDR3 DNA: TGTGCCAGCAGCTTAGACTTGACGGGACGGGGAAATGAGCAGTACTTC. The chain couples TRBV7-2 to TRBJ2-5; D possibly uses TRBD1 or TRBD2 (5 bases each). Trimming left V 1 base short and J 11 bases short, with 23 bases between. Germline CDR1 SGHTA, CDR2 FQGNSA. CDR3 size: 16 residues.

V usage is TRBV2 and J usage is TRBJ1-4; perhaps TRBD1 as D (5 bases). Trimming stripped 8 bases from V and 7 bases from J, with 17 bases between. Germline V lookup: CDR1 SNHLY, CDR2 FYNNEI. The CDR3 is made up of 14 amino acids. CDR3 residues: CASQRTGRGEKLFF. The DNA of the CDR3 is TGTGCCAGCCAGCGGACGGGGAGGGGTGAAAAACTGTTTTTT.

This clonotype was seen more than once but under ten times. This chain joins TRBV4-2 and TRBJ2-7; D is unresolved. V gave up 0 bases and J gave up 6 bases, with 18 bases separating them. CDR1 and CDR2 from the germline V gene are LGHNA and YNFKEQ. This CDR3 contains 16 residues. CDR3 region: CASSQEENRPLTEQYF. The CDR3 nucleotides are TGTGCCAGCAGCCAAGAAGAAAACCGGCCCCTTACCGAGCAGTACTTC.